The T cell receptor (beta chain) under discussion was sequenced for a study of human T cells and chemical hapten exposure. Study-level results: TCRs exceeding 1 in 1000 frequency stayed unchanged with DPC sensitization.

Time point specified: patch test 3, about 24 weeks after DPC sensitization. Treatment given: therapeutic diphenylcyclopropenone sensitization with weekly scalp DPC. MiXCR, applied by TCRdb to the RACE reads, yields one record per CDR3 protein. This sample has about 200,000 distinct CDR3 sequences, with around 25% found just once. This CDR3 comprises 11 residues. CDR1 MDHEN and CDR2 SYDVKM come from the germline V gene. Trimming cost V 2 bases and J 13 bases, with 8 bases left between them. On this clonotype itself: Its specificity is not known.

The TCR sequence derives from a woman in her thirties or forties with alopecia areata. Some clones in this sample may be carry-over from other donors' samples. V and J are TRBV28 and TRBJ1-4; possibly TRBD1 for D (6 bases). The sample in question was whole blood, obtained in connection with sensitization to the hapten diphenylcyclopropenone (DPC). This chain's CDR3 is CASSLNRVLFF. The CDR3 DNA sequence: TGTGCCAGCAGTTTAAACAGGGTACTGTTTTTT.